A single T cell receptor (beta chain) is shown here with its context. The data belong to a study of human T cells and chemical hapten exposure. Study summary: Read at 6 days, the patch tests placed 0.01% DPC on the upper back. Minor pooled library volume differences mainly drove per-sample TCR yield variation.

The time point was: patch test 2, 6 weeks after DPC sensitization. Treatment reported: therapeutic diphenylcyclopropenone sensitization with weekly scalp DPC. Total RNA came from unfractionated whole blood. Unique molecular identifiers were linked by the library to individual cDNA molecules. TCRdb reprocessed the RACE reads with MiXCR, giving one entry per CDR3 protein. Of 40,000 or so distinct CDR3 sequences listed, more than 9% are singletons. Germline V gives CDR1 SGHNT, CDR2 YENEEA. V gave up 3 bases and J gave up 1 base; unmatched junction bases: 0. The CDR3 spans 14 residues. The receptor's source is a woman in her twenties or thirties with alopecia areata. Some clones in this sample may be carry-over from other donors' samples. The chain combines TRBV11-3 with TRBJ1-1; 9 positions match TRBD1. The starting material was whole blood, obtained in connection with sensitization to the hapten diphenylcyclopropenone (DPC). The CDR3 region has the DNA TGTGCCAGCAGCTTGGGACAGGGGAACACTGAAGCTTTCTTT. This codes for CASSLGQGNTEAFF.